This T cell receptor beta chain was sequenced for a study of response to subunit inactivated influenza vaccine. Study-wide results and limits: The study's authors posited that every seasonal influenza vaccination enlists few new T cells.

Using its own MiXCR run on the RT-PCR reads, TCRdb lists one record per CDR3 protein. The sample consists of around 760,000 distinct CDR3 sequences, 14% of them appearing once. Trimming removed 11 bases from V and 2 bases from J, with 10 bases in between. The V gene's germline CDR1 is SNHLY and CDR2 FYNNEI. The CDR3 contains 11 residues. This clonotype was counted at least ten times. Its antigen is unidentified. The V gene is TRBV2, the J gene TRBJ2-7; D call uncertain. The TCR was taken from a man aged 45-60 years who received an inactivated influenza vaccine. This material consisted of PBMCs from blood, taken 14 days before vaccination. CDR3 bases: TGTGCCTCGGGCACTACCTACGAGCAGTACTTC. The encoded protein is CASGTTYEQYF.